This TCR beta chain was identified in a study of T cells in localized non-small cell lung cancer. Whole-study findings and limits: Sequencing, confined to only one tumor region, leaves heterogeneity possible. In adjacent lung appeared a median roughly 56 of the top 100 tumor clones. Adjacent uninvolved lung had the highest clonality, suggesting focused antigen responses.

Per the germline V gene, CDR1 is LNHDA and CDR2 is SQIVND (reference sequence). V lost 4 bases, J lost 5 bases, and 9 bases lay in between. CDR3 length: 13 residues. The protocol was immunoSEQ multiplex PCR, while the TCRdb copy is restricted to in-frame clones and leaves out a portion. The sample contains about 2,500 clones, 35% to 45% of which appear only once. Note on this clone: The antigen remains unidentified.

This receptor was obtained from a male donor older than 55 with stage II squamous cell lung carcinoma. The rearrangement uses TRBV19 and TRBJ1-5, with D tentatively TRBD1 (5 bases). This specimen was lymph node tissue, taken before any cancer treatment. DNA for the CDR3: TGTGCCAGTAGTAGGACAAATTATCAGCCCCAGCATTTT. It encodes CASSRTNYQPQHF.